Detailed here is one TCR beta chain. What it recognizes is unknown. This sample stems from a study of identical twins. Study results and caveats: Conclusions rested on cross-sectional statistics rather than following the same donors. Cord blood beta clonotypes that were abundant carried fewer insertions, and memory repertoires showed no such trend.

Template switching, a step in the protocol, added a universal primer site, and cDNA carried unique molecular identifiers. TCRdb passed the 5' RACE reads through MiXCR, listing each CDR3 protein once. The sample lists about 460,000 distinct CDR3 sequences, 11% to 15% occurring once. The same sample was also studied in work on yellow fever vaccine responses in identical twins.

The receptor comes from a woman between 18 and 30 years old in good health. The sequencing input was CD4+ T cells sorted from blood.

CDR3 coding DNA: TGCGCCAGCGCCGCAGCTTACGAGCAGTACTTC. This encodes CASAAAYEQYF. The V and J genes are TRBV5-1 and TRBJ2-7; D is ambiguous. Trimming pared 7 bases from V and 4 bases from J, leaving 9 bases between. Germline V gene data show CDR1 as SGHRS and CDR2 as YFSETQ. This CDR3 has 11 residues.